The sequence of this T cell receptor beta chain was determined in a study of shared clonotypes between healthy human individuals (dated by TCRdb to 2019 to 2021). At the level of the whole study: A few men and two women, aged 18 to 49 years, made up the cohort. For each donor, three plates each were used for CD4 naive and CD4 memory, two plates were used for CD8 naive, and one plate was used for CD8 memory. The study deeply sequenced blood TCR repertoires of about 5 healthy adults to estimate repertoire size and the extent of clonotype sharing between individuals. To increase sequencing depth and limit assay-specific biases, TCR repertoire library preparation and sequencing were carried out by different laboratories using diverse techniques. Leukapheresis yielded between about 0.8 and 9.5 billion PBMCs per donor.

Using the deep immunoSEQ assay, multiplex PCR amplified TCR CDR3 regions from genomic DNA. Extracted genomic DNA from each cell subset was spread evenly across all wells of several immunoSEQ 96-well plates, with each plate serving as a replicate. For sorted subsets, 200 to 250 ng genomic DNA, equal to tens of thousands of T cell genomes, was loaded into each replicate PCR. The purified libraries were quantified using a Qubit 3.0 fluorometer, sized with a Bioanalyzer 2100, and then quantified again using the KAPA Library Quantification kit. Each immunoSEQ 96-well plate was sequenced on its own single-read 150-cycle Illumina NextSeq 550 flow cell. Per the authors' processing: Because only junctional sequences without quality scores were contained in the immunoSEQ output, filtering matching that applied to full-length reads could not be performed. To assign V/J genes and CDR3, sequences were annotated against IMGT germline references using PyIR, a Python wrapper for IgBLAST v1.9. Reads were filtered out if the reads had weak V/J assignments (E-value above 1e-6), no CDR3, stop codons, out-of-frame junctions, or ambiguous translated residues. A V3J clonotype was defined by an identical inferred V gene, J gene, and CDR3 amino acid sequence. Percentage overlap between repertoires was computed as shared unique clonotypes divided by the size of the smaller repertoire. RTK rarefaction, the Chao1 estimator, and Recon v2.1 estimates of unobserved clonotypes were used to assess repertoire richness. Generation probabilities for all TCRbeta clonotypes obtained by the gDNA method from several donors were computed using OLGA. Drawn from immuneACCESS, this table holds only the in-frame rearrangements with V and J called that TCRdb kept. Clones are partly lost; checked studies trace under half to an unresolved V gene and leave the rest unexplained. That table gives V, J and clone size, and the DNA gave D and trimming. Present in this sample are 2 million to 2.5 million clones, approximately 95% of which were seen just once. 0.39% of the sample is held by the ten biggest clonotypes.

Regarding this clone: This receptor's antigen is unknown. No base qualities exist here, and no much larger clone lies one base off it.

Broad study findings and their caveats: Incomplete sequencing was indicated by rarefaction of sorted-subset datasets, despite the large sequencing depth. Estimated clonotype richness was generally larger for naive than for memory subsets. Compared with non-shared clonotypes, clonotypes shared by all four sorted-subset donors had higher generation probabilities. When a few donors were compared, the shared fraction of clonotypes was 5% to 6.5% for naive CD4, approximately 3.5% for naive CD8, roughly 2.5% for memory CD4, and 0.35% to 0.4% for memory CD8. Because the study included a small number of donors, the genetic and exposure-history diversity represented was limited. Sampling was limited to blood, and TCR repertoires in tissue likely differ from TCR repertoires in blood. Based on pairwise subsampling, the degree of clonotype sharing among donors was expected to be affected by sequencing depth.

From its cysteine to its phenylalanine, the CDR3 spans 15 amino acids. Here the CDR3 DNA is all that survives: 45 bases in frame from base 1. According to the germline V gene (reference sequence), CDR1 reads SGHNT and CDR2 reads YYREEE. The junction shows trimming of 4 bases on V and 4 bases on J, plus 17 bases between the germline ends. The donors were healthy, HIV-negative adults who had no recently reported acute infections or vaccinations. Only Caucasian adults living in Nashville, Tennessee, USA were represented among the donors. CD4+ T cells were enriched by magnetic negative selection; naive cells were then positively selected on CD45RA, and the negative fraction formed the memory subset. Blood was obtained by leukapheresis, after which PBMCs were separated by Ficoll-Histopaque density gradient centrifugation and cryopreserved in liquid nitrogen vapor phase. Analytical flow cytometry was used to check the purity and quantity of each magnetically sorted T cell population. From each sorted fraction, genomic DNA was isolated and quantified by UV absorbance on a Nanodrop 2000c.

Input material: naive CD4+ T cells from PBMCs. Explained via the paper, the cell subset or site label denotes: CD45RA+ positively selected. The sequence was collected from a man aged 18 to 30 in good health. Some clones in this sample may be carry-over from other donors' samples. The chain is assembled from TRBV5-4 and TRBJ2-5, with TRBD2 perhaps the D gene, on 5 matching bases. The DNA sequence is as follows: TGTGCCAGCAGCCCCCCGGGCGGGCCGCGAGAGACCCAGTACTTC. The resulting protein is CASSPPGGPRETQYF.